Following are 11 T cell receptor beta chains from one sample sequenced in a study of T cells in Graves' hyperthyroidism and ophthalmopathy. The TCR beta CDR3 regions underwent amplification using RNA transcripts as the source. Using the HTBI primer set, a first-round RT-PCR was run on the TCR CDR3. TCRdb re-called the multiplex PCR reads through MiXCR, storing one row per CDR3 protein. The data contain around 380,000 distinct CDR3 sequences, about 14% of them seen just once; the ten biggest clones take up more than 20%. Sequenced sample: blood. The receptor set was obtained from a man aged 25-45 years with Graves' hyperthyroidism that later progressed to Graves' ophthalmopathy.

Only a few counts were recorded for this clonotype. V usage is TRBV4-2 and J usage is TRBJ1-2; TRBD1 matches 7 bases. Trimming took 0 bases from V and 1 from J; bases not matched to a gene: 11. Germline CDR1 is LGHNA and CDR2 is YNFKEQ. This CDR3 has 18 amino acids. The CDR3, as DNA: TGTGCCAGCAGCCAAGACCCTCGGGACAGCTCTTTTAACTATGGCTACACCTTC. Translated: CASSQDPRDSSFNYGYTF.

This clonotype was recorded at least ten times. J is TRBJ2-6 and V is TRBV6-2 or TRBV6-3; possibly TRBD1 for D (6 bases). The CDR3 has 15 amino acids. Trimming stripped 4 bases from V and 0 bases from J, with 7 bases between. CDR1 and CDR2 from the germline V gene are MNHEY and SVGEGT. CDR3 in DNA: TGTGCCAGCAGTTGGGACAACTCTGGGGCCAACGTCCTGACTTTC. As protein: CASSWDNSGANVLTF.

The rearrangement joins TRBV10-1 to TRBJ2-7; tentatively, D is TRBD1 (5 bases). Germline lookup yields CDR1 WNHNN and CDR2 SYGVQD (reference sequence). V was trimmed by 5 bases and J by 1 base, leaving 15 bases between them. The CDR3 spans 15 residues. This CDR3 reads CASSPAMAGSYEQYF. For the CDR3, the DNA is TGCGCCAGCAGTCCCGCCATGGCAGGGTCCTACGAGCAGTACTTC.

This clonotype was seen at least ten times. This chain joins TRBV28 and TRBJ2-1; D gene unclear. Trimming pared 6 bases from V and 0 bases from J, leaving 9 bases between. In germline, CDR1 is MDHEN, CDR2 SYDVKM. This CDR3 has 14 residues. This CDR3 reads CASSISYSYNEQFF. For the CDR3, the DNA is TGTGCCAGCAGCATATCTTACTCCTACAATGAGCAGTTCTTC.

This clonotype was recorded at least ten times. The chain combines TRBV3-1 with TRBJ2-1; the D is unclear. The germline V gene encodes CDR1 LGHDT and CDR2 YNNKEL (reference sequence). The CDR3 contains 17 residues. Trimming cost V 0 bases and J 6 bases, with 18 bases left between them. As DNA, the CDR3 is TGTGCCAGCAGCCAAGAAAGTGGAGTGGGCGTTTCCAATGAGCAGTTCTTC. As protein: CASSQESGVGVSNEQFF.

This clonotype was detected a few times. J is TRBJ1-5 and V is TRBV5-1; D is unresolved. This CDR3 has 18 residues. Germline CDR1 and CDR2: SGHRS and YFSETQ. Trimming took 4 bases from V and 3 from J, leaving 23 bases between them. The CDR3 DNA reads TGCGCCAGCAGCCCCCGAGGGTCGTTACTGGATGACAATCAGCCCCAGCATTTT. This encodes CASSPRGSLLDDNQPQHF. Looking up the rest from reference TRBV5-1 and TRBJ1-5 gives the full variable domain: KAGVTQTPRYLIKTRGQQVTLSCSPISGHRSVSWYQQTPGQGLQFLFEYFSETQRNKGNFPGRFSGRQFSNSRSEMNVSTLELGDSALYLCASSPRGSLLDDNQPQHFGDGTRLSIL.

This sequence joins TRBV6-5 and TRBJ1-5; 10 bases align to TRBD1. V was pared by 0 bases and J by 0 bases, with 2 bases of the junction left unmatched. The length of the CDR3 is 17 residues. Germline V gene sequence: CDR1 MNHEY, CDR2 SVGAGI. CDR3 DNA sequence: TGTGCCAGCAGTTACTCGGGACAGGGGAGTAGCAATCAGCCCCAGCATTTT. Translating it yields CASSYSGQGSSNQPQHF.

This clonotype was recorded many times. The chain recombines TRBV28 with TRBJ1-1; no reliable D call. The CDR3 runs to 11 residues. The V end lost 8 bases, the J end lost 3 bases, and 7 bases lay between the germline ends. Germline V gene data show CDR1 as MDHEN and CDR2 as SYDVKM. DNA of the CDR3: TGTGCCAGCGGTAGGTACACTGAAGCTTTCTTT. Translated: CASGRYTEAFF.

This clonotype was found many times. The chain carries TRBV2 and TRBJ2-6; the D gene is possibly TRBD2 (5 bases). Germline V gene lookup returns CDR1 SNHLY and CDR2 FYNNEI. V was clipped by 10 bases and J by 1 base, with 8 bases between them. The CDR3 spans 13 residues. CDR3 loop: CATSGSGANVLTF. The CDR3 coding sequence is TGTGCCACCAGCGGTTCTGGGGCCAACGTCCTGACTTTC.

This clonotype was observed at least ten times. The chain links TRBV20-1 to TRBJ2-5, with TRBD2 identical over 9 bases. The germline V gene encodes CDR1 DFQATT and CDR2 SNEGSKA (reference sequence). Germline trimming cut 1 base from V and 3 bases from J; bases unmatched to any gene: 6. The length of the CDR3 is 15 residues. The CDR3 reads CSARGSGGKKETQYF. The CDR3, as DNA: TGCAGTGCTAGAGGAAGCGGGGGGAAAAAAGAGACCCAGTACTTC.

This clonotype occurred a few times. In DNA, the CDR3 is TGCGCCAGCAGAACCTCAGGAGTTGGCGCTGAAGCTTTCTTT. Translation: CASRTSGVGAEAFF. The chain has TRBV4-1 and TRBJ1-1, with D hard to call. V dropped 6 bases and J dropped 6 bases, with 17 bases sitting between them. The CDR3 spans 14 residues. CDR1 is MGHRA and CDR2 is YSYEKL in the germline V gene.